This T cell receptor (beta chain) was identified in a study of blood T cell repertoires in COVID-19. Study information: Italy, Spain and the United States were the sources of the convalescent and acute COVID-19 samples. PBMCs, B-cell-depleted T cells, or T cells were the source of the cDNA or gDNA that made up the material.

CDR1 is SGHNT, CDR2 YYREEE, per germline (reference sequence). CDR3 size: 16 residues. The V and J ends lost 4 bases and 5 bases, in that order; junction bases with no gene match: 9. Source study methods: Amplification with reference gene primers provided the estimates of nucleated cell counts. Clones were sequenced by immunoSEQ multiplex PCR, and TCRdb holds only the in-frame ones, with some missing. Clone size and V and J calls were adopted from that table, with D and trimming inferred from the DNA. The table shows 89,000 or so clones, with 85% occurring only once. The sequence came from an elderly man with acute or convalescent COVID-19. The J gene is TRBJ2-1, the V gene TRBV5-4, with 10 nucleotides matching TRBD2. Sequencing used peripheral blood. DNA for the CDR3: TGTGCCAGCAGCCTCTCCGGGACTAGCGTTAACAATGAGCAGTTCTTC. Protein: CASSLSGTSVNNEQFF. Filled out from reference TRBV5-4 and TRBJ2-1, the complete variable domain reads ETGVTQSPTHLIKTRGQQVTLRCSSQSGHNTVSWYQQALGQGPQFIFQYYREEENGRGNFPPRFSGLQFPNYSSELNVNALELDDSALYLCASSLSGTSVNNEQFFGPGTRLTVL.